A selection of T cell receptor beta chains follows, all from one sample in a study of blood T cell repertoires in COVID-19. Produced via immunoSEQ multiplex PCR; TCRdb's table is partial and in-frame only. The profile shows about 300,000 clones, 88% of them singletons. The sequenced sample consisted of peripheral blood. These receptor sequences come from a young woman who had recovered from COVID-19. Both conserved end residues are part of each CDR3. Each record gives: CDR3 protein, V gene, clone size. The size entry is marked missing in some rows and otherwise reads once, few, many or a size class.

CASRETGGDTEAFF,TRBV5-1,-
CAISEESGGINEQFF,TRBV10-3,-
CASRQWVNQPQHF,TRBV19,-
CATNQYRGGQDNQPQHF,TRBV19,-
CASSLQGAAGAFF,TRBV5-1,-
CASHRVGEKLFF,TRBV28,-
CASSVGTSGAGGTQYF,TRBV9,-
CASSELIGADRDGYTF,TRBV25-1,-
CASSLIRGTGVSSYNSPLHF,TRBV27,-
CASSRVSSNEQFF,TRBV5-1,-
CASKHLTGEYSNQPQHF,TRBV5-8,-
CASRRQVASTGELFF,TRBV6-5,-
CSDVAYNEQFF,TRBV29-1,-
CAISESTGANNYGYTF,TRBV10-3,-
CASRTSGTGPKSTQYF,TRBV2,-
CASSSGGQIYEQYF,TRBV6-5,-
CSVVAKETQYF,TRBV20-1,-
CASSYAGEQYF,TRBV6-5,-
CASSQSGTRTEKLFF,TRBV23-1,-
CASTSAWQGDEKLFF,TRBV27,-
CASSVPRNQETQYF,TRBV5-8,-
CASSEARTGITDTQYF,TRBV2,few
CASSKGLNGQAKNIQYF,TRBV21-1,-
CASSLTGWPYEQYF,TRBV28,many
CASSRGDEQYF,TRBV19,-
CASSSDRRGTQYF,TRBV27,-
CASRDSPYNEQFF,TRBV5-5,-
CASSHLSGDYGYTF,TRBV3-1/TRBV3-2,-
CAWRYGVRDYNSPLHF,TRBV30,-
CASSYGGFGEAFF,TRBV6-2/TRBV6-3,-
CASSLWAGQDHNEQFF,TRBV28,-
CASTEGGAGDTQYF,TRBV5-1,-
CASSRYSSNTEAFF,TRBV6-5,-
CASSSTGALNTEAFF,TRBV7-8,-
CASSEVWGRVNTEAFF,TRBV2,once
CASSEFARSNQPQHF,TRBV2,-
CASSTGGGPGNTIYF,TRBV28,many
CASSEYVTGGQLQFF,TRBV6-1,-
CASSQVGGRSNQPQHF,TRBV4-1,-
CASGGTRRETQYF,TRBV6-6,once
CASSLGEQGRAYGYTF,TRBV28,-
CASTRGLYRISGNTIYF,TRBV2,-
CASSPRGANTGELFF,TRBV7-3,-
CASSAPGQGSLAEAFF,TRBV9,-
CASSFVPDQPQHF,TRBV28,-
CASSLVRTGTQYF,TRBV11-2,-